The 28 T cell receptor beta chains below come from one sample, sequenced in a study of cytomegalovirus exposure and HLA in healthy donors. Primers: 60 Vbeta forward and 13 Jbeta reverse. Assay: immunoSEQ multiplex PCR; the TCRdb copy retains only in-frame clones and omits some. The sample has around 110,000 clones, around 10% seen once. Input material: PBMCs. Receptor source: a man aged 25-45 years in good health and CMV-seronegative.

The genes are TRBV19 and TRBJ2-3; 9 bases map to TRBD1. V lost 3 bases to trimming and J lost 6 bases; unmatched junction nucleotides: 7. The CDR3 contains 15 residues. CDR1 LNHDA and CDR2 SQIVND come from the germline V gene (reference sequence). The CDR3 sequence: CASSIGTGLLDTQYF. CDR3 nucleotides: TGTGCCAGTAGTATTGGGACAGGGTTATTGGATACGCAGTATTTT.

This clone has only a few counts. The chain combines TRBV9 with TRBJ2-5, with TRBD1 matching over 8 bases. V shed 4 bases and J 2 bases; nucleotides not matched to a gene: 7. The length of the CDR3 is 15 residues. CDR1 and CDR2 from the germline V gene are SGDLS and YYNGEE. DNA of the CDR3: TGTGCCAGCAGCCCCTTAACAGGGGGGCAAGAGACCCAGTACTTC. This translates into CASSPLTGGQETQYF.

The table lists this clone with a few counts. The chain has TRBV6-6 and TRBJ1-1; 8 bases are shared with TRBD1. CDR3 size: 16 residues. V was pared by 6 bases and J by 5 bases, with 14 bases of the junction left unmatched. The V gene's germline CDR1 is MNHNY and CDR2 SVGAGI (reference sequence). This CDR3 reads CASSKRDGDRKTEAFF. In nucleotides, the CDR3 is TGTGCCAGCAGCAAACGCGACGGGGACAGGAAGACTGAAGCTTTCTTT.

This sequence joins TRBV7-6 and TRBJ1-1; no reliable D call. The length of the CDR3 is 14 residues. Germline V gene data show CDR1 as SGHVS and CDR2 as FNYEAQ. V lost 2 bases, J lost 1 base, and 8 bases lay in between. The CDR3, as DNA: TGTGCCAGCAGCTTACTGGGAGAGAACACTGAAGCTTTCTTT. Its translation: CASSLLGENTEAFF. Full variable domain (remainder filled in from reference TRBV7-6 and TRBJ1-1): GAGVSQSPRYKVTKRGQDVALRCDPISGHVSLYWYRQALGQGPEFLTYFNYEAQQDKSGLPNDRFSAERPEGSISTLTIQRTEQRDSAMYRCASSLLGENTEAFFGQGTRLTVV.

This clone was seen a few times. CDR3 protein: CASSSRVPYEQYF. The DNA for the CDR3 is TGTGCCAGCAGTTCCCGGGTCCCCTACGAGCAGTACTTC. The chain has TRBV27 and TRBJ2-7, with D unresolved. Germline CDR1 reads MNHEY; CDR2 reads SMNVEV (reference sequence). The CDR3 spans 13 residues. V lost 4 bases and J 2 bases, leaving 9 bases between the germline ends.

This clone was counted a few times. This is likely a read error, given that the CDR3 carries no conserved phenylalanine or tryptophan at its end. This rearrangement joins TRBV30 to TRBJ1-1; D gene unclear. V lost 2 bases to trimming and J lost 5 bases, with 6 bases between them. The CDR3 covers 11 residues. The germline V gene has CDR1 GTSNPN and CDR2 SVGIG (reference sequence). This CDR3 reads CAWSSKTEAFL. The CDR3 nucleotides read TGTGCCTGGAGTTCGAAAACTGAAGCTTTCTTG.

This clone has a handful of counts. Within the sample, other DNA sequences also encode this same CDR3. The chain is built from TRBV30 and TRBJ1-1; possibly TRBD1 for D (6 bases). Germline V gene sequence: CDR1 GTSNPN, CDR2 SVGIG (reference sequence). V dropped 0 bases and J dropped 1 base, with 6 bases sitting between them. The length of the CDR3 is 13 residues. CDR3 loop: CAWSVRGNTEAFF. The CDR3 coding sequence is TGTGCCTGGAGTGTCAGGGGGAACACTGAAGCTTTCTTT.

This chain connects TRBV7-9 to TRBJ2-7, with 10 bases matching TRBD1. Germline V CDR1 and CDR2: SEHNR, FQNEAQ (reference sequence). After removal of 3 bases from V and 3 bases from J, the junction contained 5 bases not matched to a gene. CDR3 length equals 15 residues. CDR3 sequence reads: CASSFGDRGGYEQYF. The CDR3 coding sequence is TGTGCCAGCAGCTTTGGGGACAGGGGTGGCTACGAGCAGTACTTC.

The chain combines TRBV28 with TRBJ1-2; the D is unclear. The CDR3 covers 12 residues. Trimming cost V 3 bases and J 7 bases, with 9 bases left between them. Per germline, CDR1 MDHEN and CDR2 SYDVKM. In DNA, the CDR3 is TGTGCCAGCAGTTTCCTAACCGGTGGCTACACCTTC. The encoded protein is CASSFLTGGYTF.

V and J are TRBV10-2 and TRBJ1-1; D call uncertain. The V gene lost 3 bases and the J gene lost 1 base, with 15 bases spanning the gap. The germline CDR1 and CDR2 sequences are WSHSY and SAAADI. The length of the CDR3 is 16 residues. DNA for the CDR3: TGCGCCAGCAGTGACGTGCAGGCCTCGAGGAACACTGAAGCTTTCTTT. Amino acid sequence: CASSDVQASRNTEAFF.

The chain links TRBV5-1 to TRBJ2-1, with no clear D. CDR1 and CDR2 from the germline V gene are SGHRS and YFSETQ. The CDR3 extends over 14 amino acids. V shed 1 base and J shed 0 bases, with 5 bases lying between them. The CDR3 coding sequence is TGCGCCAGCAGCTTGCCTAGCTCCTACAATGAGCAGTTCTTC. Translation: CASSLPSSYNEQFF.

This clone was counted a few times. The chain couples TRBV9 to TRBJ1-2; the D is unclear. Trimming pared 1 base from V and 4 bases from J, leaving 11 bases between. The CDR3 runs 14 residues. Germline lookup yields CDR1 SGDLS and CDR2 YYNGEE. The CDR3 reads CASSVNSEPYGYTF. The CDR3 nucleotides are TGTGCCAGCAGCGTAAACAGTGAGCCCTATGGCTACACCTTC.

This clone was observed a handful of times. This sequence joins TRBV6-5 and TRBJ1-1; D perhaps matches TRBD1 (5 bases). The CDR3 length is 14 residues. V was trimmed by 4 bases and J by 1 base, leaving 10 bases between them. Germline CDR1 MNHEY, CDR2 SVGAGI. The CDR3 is CASSFGRANTEAFF. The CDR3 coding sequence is TGTGCCAGCAGTTTCGGCAGGGCGAACACTGAAGCTTTCTTT.

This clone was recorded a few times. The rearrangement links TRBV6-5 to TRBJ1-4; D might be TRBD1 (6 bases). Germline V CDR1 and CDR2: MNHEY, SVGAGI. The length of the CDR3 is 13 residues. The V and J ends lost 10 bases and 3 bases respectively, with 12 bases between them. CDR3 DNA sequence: TGTGCCACCTCGGGACACGCTAATGAAAAACTGTTTTTT. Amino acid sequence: CATSGHANEKLFF.

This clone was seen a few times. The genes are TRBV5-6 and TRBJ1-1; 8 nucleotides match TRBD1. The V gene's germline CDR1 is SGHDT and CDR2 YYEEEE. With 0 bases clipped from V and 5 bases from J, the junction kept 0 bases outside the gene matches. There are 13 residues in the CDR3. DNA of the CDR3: TGTGCCAGCAGCTTGGACAGGGGGACTGAAGCTTTCTTT. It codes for CASSLDRGTEAFF.

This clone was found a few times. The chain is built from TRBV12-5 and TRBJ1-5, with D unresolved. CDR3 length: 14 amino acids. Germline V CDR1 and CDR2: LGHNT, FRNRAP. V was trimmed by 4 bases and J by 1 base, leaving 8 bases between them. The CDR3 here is CASGSTSSNQPQHF. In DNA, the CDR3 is TGTGCTAGTGGTTCGACTTCGAGCAATCAGCCCCAGCATTTT. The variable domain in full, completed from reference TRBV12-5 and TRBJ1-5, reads DARVTQTPRHKVTEMGQEVTMRCQPILGHNTVFWYRQTMMQGLELLAYFRNRAPLDDSGMPKDRFSAEMPDATLATLKIQPSEPRDSAVYFCASGSTSSNQPQHFGDGTRLSIL.

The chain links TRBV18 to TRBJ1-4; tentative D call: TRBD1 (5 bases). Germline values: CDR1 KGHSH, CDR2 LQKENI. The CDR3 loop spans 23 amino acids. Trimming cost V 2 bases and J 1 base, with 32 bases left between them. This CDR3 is CASSPILWQGPVRSGQTNEKLFF. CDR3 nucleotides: TGTGCCAGCTCACCAATTTTGTGGCAGGGCCCCGTGAGGAGTGGCCAAACTAATGAAAAACTGTTTTTT.

The chain's CDR3 is CASKAGGANTGELFF. CDR3 sequence (DNA): TGTGCCAGCAAGGCCGGGGGGGCGAACACCGGGGAGCTGTTTTTT. The V gene is TRBV9, the J gene TRBJ2-2; 8 bases match TRBD2. CDR3 length: 15 residues. V dropped 6 bases and J dropped 0; count of bases not matched to a gene: 4. The germline gives CDR1 SGDLS, CDR2 YYNGEE.

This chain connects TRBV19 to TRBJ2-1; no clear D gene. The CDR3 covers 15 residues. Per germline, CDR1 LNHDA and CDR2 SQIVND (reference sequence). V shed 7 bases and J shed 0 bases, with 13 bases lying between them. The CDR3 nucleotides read TGTGCCAGTATGGTGGTCGACAACTCCTACAATGAGCAGTTCTTC. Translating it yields CASMVVDNSYNEQFF. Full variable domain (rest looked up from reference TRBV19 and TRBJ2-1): DGGITQSPKYLFRKEGQNVTLSCEQNLNHDAMYWYRQDPGQGLRLIYYSQIVNDFQKGDIAEGYSVSREKKESFPLTVTSAQKNPTAFYLCASMVVDNSYNEQFFGPGTRLTVL.

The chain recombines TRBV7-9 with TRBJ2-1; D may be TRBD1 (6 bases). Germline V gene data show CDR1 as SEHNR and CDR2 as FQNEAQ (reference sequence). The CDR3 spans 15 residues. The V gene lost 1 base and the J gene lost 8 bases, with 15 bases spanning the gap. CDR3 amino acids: CASSLVTGTKDEQFF. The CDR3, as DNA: TGTGCCAGCAGCTTAGTGACCGGGACAAAGGATGAGCAGTTCTTC. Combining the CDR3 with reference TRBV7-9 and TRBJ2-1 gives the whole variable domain DTGVSQNPRHKITKRGQNVTFRCDPISEHNRLYWYRQTLGQGPEFLTYFQNEAQLEKSRLLSDRFSAERPKGSFSTLEIQRTEQGDSAMYLCASSLVTGTKDEQFFGPGTRLTVL.

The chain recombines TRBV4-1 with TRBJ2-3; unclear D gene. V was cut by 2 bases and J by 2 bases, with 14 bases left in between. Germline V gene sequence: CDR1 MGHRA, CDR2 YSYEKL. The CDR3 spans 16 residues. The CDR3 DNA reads TGCGCCAGCAGCCAATTTCTAGTAGGTCTCACAGATACGCAGTATTTT. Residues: CASSQFLVGLTDTQYF.

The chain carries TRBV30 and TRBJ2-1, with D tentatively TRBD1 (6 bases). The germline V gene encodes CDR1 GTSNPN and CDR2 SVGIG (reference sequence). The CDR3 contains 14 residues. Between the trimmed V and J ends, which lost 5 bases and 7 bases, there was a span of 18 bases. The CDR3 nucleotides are TGTGCCTGGTGGGGGCGATTCCCTTTGAATGAGCAGTTCTTC. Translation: CAWWGRFPLNEQFF.

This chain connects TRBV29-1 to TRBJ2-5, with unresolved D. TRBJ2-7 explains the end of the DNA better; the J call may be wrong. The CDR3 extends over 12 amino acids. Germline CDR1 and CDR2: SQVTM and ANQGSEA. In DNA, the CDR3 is TGCAGCGTTGTTCAGGATACCTACGAGCAGTACTTC. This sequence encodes CSVVQDTYEQYF.

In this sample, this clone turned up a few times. The CDR3 DNA sequence: TGTGCCAGCAGTGAGATGACTAGCGGGAGGGCACACGAGCAGTACTTC. Its translation: CASSEMTSGRAHEQYF. The chain is built from TRBV2 and TRBJ2-7, with 14 positions matching TRBD2. The CDR3 runs 16 residues. CDR1 and CDR2 from the germline V gene are SNHLY and FYNNEI. Trimming took 3 bases from V and 5 from J; bases not matched to a gene: 6.

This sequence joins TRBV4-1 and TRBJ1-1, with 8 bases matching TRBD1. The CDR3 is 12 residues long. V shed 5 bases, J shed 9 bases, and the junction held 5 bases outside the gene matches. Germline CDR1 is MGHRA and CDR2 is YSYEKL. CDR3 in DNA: TGCGCCAGCAGCTCGAGGACAGGGAAAGCTTTCTTT. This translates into CASSSRTGKAFF.

The CDR3 spells CASSLRGDISYNEQFF. The CDR3 DNA reads as TGTGCCAGCAGCTTACGGGGGGATATCTCCTACAATGAGCAGTTCTTC. The genes are TRBV11-2 and TRBJ2-1; 7 bases fit TRBD2. J was trimmed by 0 bases and V by 2 bases; bases with no gene match: 4. Germline assignment: CDR1 SGHAT and CDR2 FQNNGV. There are 16 residues in the CDR3.

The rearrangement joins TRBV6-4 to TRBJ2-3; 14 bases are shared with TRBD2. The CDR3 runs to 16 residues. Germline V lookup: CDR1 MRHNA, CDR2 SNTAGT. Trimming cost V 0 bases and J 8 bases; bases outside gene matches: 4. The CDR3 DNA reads TGTGCCAGCAGTGACTCTGGGACTAGCGGGAGTGTTACGCAGTATTTT. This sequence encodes CASSDSGTSGSVTQYF.

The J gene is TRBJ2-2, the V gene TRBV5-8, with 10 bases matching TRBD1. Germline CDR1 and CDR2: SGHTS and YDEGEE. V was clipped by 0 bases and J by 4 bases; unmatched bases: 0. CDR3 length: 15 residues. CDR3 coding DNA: TGTGCCAGCAGCTTGGGGACAGGGGGCACCGGGGAGCTGTTTTTT. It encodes CASSLGTGGTGELFF.